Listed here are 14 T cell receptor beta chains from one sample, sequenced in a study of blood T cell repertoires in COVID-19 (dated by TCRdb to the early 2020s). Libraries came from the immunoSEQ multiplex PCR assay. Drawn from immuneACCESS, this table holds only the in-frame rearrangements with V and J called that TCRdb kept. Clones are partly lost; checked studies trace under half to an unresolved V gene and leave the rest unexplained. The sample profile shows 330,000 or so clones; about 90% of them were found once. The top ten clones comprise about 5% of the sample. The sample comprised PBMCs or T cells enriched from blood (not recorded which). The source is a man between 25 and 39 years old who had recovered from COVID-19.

The CDR3 here is CASSMSGRGLAGAADTQYF. The DNA for the CDR3 is TGTGCCAGTAGTATGTCAGGACGCGGACTAGCGGGGGCGGCAGATACGCAGTATTTT. This chain joins TRBV19 and TRBJ2-3; 13 nucleotides line up with TRBD2. Per the germline V gene, CDR1 is LNHDA and CDR2 is SQIVND (reference sequence). CDR3 length equals 19 residues. Trimming cost V 3 bases and J 4 bases; bases outside gene matches: 13. Variable domain in full (rest from reference TRBV19 and TRBJ2-3): DGGITQSPKYLFRKEGQNVTLSCEQNLNHDAMYWYRQDPGQGLRLIYYSQIVNDFQKGDIAEGYSVSREKKESFPLTVTSAQKNPTAFYLCASSMSGRGLAGAADTQYFGPGTRLTVL.

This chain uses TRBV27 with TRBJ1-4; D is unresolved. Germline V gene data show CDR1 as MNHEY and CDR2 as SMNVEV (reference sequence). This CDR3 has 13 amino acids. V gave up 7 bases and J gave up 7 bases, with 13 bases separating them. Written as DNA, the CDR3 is TGTGCCAGCACTCTAATCCGGGGTGAAAAACTGTTTTTT. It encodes CASTLIRGEKLFF.

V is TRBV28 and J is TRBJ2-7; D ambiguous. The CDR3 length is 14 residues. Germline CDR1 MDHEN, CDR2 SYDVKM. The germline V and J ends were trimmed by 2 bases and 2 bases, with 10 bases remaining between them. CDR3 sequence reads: CASSLAGQPYEQYF. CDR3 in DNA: TGTGCCAGCAGTTTAGCTGGGCAGCCCTACGAGCAGTACTTC.

For the CDR3, the DNA is TGTGCCAGCAGTGAGGGCTGGGCTGAAGCTTTCTTT. It specifies CASSEGWAEAFF. The rearrangement joins TRBV6-2 or TRBV6-3 to TRBJ1-1; D unclear. CDR3 length equals 12 residues. The germline gives CDR1 MNHEY, CDR2 SVGEGT. V lost 5 bases to trimming and J lost 6 bases, with 10 bases between them.

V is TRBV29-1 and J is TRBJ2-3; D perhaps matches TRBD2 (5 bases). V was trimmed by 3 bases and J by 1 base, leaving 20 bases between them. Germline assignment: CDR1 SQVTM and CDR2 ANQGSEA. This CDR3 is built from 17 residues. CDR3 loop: CSVDSPPFGDGTDTQYF. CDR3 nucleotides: TGCAGCGTTGATTCCCCCCCCTTCGGGGATGGCACAGATACGCAGTATTTT.

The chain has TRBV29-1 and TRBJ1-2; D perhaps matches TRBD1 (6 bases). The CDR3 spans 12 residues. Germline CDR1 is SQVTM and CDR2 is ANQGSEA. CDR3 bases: TGCAAGCAGGGGCCCGAGAACTATGGCTACACCTTC. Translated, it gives CKQGPENYGYTF.

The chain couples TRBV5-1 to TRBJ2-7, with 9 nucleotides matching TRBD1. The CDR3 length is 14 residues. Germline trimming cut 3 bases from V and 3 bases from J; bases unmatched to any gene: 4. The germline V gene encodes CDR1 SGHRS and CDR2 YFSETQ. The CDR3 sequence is CASSSRTGDYEQYF. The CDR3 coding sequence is TGCGCCAGCAGCTCTCGGACAGGGGACTACGAGCAGTACTTC.

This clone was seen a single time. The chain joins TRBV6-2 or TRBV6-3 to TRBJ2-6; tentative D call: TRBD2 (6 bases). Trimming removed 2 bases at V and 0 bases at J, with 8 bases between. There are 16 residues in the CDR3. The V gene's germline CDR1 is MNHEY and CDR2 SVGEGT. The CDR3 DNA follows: TGTGCCAGCAGTTACGGGGGGTACTCTGGGGCCAACGTCCTGACTTTC. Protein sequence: CASSYGGYSGANVLTF.

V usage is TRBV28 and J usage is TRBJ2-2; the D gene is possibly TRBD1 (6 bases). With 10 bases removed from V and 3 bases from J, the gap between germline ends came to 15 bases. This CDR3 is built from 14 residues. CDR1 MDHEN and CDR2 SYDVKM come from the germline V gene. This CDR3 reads CATNGRGHTGELFF. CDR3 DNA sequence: TGTGCCACCAATGGCAGGGGCCACACCGGGGAGCTGTTTTTT.

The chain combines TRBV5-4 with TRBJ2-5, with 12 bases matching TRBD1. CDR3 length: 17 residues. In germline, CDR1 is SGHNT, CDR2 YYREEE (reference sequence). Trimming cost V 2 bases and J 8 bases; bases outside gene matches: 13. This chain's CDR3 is CASSFRDRGLSGETQYF. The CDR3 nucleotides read TGTGCCAGCAGCTTCCGGGACAGGGGGCTCTCCGGGGAAACCCAGTACTTC.

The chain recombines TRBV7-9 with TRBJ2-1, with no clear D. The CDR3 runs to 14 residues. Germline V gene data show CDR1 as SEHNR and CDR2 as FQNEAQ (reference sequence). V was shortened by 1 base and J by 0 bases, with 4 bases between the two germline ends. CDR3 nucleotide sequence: TGTGCCAGCAGCTTAGATCGCTCCTACAATGAGCAGTTCTTC. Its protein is CASSLDRSYNEQFF.

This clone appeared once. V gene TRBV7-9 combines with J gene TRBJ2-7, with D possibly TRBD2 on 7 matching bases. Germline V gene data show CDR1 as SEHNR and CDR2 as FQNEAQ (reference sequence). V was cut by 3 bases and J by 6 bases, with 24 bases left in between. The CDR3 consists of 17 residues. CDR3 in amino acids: CASSLGRLGGRGAEQYF. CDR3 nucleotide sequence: TGTGCCAGCAGCTTGGGGCGATTGGGGGGGCGAGGTGCCGAGCAGTACTTC.

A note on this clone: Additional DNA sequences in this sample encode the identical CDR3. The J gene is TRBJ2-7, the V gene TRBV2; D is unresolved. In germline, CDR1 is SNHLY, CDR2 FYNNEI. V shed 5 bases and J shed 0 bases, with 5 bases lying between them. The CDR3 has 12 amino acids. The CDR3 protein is CASSPNSYEQYF. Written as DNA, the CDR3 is TGTGCCAGCAGTCCAAACTCCTACGAGCAGTACTTC. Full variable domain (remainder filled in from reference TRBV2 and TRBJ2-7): EPEVTQTPSHQVTQMGQEVILRCVPISNHLYFYWYRQILGQKVEFLVSFYNNEISEKSEIFDDQFSVERPDGSNFTLKIRSTKLEDSAMYFCASSPNSYEQYFGPGTRLTVT.

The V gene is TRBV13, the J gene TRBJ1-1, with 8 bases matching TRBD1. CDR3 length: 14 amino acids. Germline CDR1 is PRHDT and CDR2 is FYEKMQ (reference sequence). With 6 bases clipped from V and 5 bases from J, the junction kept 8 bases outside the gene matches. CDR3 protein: CASSPQGARTEAFF. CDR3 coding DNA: TGTGCCAGCAGTCCTCAGGGGGCGCGGACTGAAGCTTTCTTT.